Presented here are 10 T cell receptor beta chains from one specimen sequenced in a study of OX40 agonist ivuxolimab in advanced cancers. Measured with immunoSEQ multiplex PCR; TCRdb has only the in-frame clones, and not every one. The top ten clones hold 3.4% of a sample with roughly 100,000 clones, more than 85% of them seen once. This specimen consisted of CD4+ or CD8+ T cells sorted from blood, obtained in a trial of the OX40 agonist ivuxolimab. All receptors come from an adult with an advanced solid tumor such as melanoma, head and neck, liver or kidney cancer.

A single count supports this clone. This sequence joins TRBV7-8 and TRBJ2-2; TRBD2 is a possible D gene (6 bases). The CDR3 has 13 residues. Per germline, CDR1 SGHVS and CDR2 FQNEAQ. The V gene lost 6 bases and the J gene lost 3 bases, with 8 bases spanning the gap. The CDR3 loop reads CASREGYTGELFF. CDR3 DNA: TGTGCCAGCAGGGAGGGATACACCGGGGAGCTGTTTTTT. The full variable domain, its missing parts supplied by reference TRBV7-8 and TRBJ2-2, is GAGVSQSPRYKVAKRGQDVALRCDPISGHVSLFWYQQALGQGPEFLTYFQNEAQLDKSGLPSDRFFAERPEGSVSTLKIQRTQQEDSAVYLCASREGYTGELFFGEGSRLTVL.

V gene TRBV30 combines with J gene TRBJ1-1; D remains ambiguous. Germline-derived CDR1 and CDR2 are GTSNPN and SVGIG (reference sequence). Trimming took off 4 bases at V and 4 bases at J, with 16 bases between the two ends. This CDR3 is 14 amino acids long. The CDR3 loop is CAWTPGGFGTEAFF. In nucleotides, the CDR3 is TGTGCCTGGACCCCGGGAGGGTTCGGCACTGAAGCTTTCTTT.

Only one count was recorded for this clone. The rearrangement joins TRBV6-6 to TRBJ1-1; D is possibly TRBD1 (5 bases). Germline V lookup: CDR1 MNHNY, CDR2 SVGAGI (reference sequence). Trimming removed 5 bases from V and 4 bases from J, with 14 bases in between. This CDR3 comprises 14 residues. CDR3 amino acids: CASSRPFRATEAFF. DNA of the CDR3: TGTGCCAGCAGTCGTCCATTCAGGGCCACTGAAGCTTTCTTT.

CDR3 bases: TGTGCCACCAGCAGCTTGGGGGAACTCCAAGAGACCCAGTACTTC. It translates to CATSSLGELQETQYF. The V and J genes are TRBV15 and TRBJ2-5; D assignment may be TRBD1 or TRBD2 (5 bases each). V was clipped by 3 bases and J by 1 base, with 12 bases between them. In germline, CDR1 is LNHNV, CDR2 YYDKDF (reference sequence). The CDR3 spans 15 residues.

The chain couples TRBV7-4 to TRBJ2-7; 8 nucleotides line up with TRBD1. CDR1 and CDR2 (germline): SGHVT, SQSDAQ. V shed 6 bases, J shed 0 bases, and the junction held 4 bases outside the gene matches. The CDR3 is made up of 14 amino acids. The CDR3: CASRPGTGSYEQYF. The DNA of the CDR3 is TGTGCCAGCAGACCCGGGACAGGCTCCTACGAGCAGTACTTC.

With regard to this clone: This CDR3 is also generated by other DNA sequences in the sample. This chain connects TRBV2 to TRBJ2-7; TRBD1 aligns across 7 bases. The CDR3 runs 13 residues. CDR1 is SNHLY and CDR2 is FYNNEI in the germline V gene. V gave up 4 bases and J gave up 3 bases; unmatched junction bases: 3. As DNA, the CDR3 is TGTGCCAGCAGTGTCCGGGACAGCTACGAGCAGTACTTC. Translating it yields CASSVRDSYEQYF.

The V gene is TRBV4-1, the J gene TRBJ1-1; D not certain. The length of the CDR3 is 16 residues. Trimming pared 6 bases from V and 3 bases from J, leaving 20 bases between. Per germline, CDR1 MGHRA and CDR2 YSYEKL. The CDR3 DNA reads TGCGCCAGCAGTCCAGCCCCTGGGAGGGTGGACACTGAAGCTTTCTTT. Residues: CASSPAPGRVDTEAFF.

The chain uses TRBV4-1 and TRBJ2-2; a weak D match, TRBD2 (5 bases). CDR3 length: 12 amino acids. The germline V gene encodes CDR1 MGHRA and CDR2 YSYEKL. V lost 6 bases and J 3 bases, leaving 5 bases between the germline ends. The CDR3 DNA reads as TGCGCCAGCAGGGAGGACACCGGGGAGCTGTTTTTT. Amino acids: CASREDTGELFF.

The rearrangement uses TRBV7-8 and TRBJ2-1; possibly TRBD2 for D (6 bases). CDR3 size: 15 residues. From germline, CDR1 is SGHVS and CDR2 FQNEAQ. Trimming removed 6 bases at V and 8 bases at J, with 20 bases between. The CDR3 nucleotides are TGTGCCAGCAGAGATAATAGCGGCCCTCGGGATGAGCAGTTCTTC. This gives the protein CASRDNSGPRDEQFF. The variable domain in full, with the rest retrieved from reference TRBV7-8 and TRBJ2-1, is GAGVSQSPRYKVAKRGQDVALRCDPISGHVSLFWYQQALGQGPEFLTYFQNEAQLDKSGLPSDRFFAERPEGSVSTLKIQRTQQEDSAVYLCASRDNSGPRDEQFFGPGTRLTVL.

The rearrangement links TRBV28 to TRBJ1-6; 7 nucleotides align to TRBD1. CDR1 MDHEN and CDR2 SYDVKM come from the germline V gene. The CDR3 extends over 16 amino acids. The junction had 6 bases not matched to a gene; V was cut back by 2 bases and J by 5 bases. CDR3 protein: CASSLTGDAHNSPLHF. In nucleotides, the CDR3 is TGTGCCAGCAGTTTAACAGGGGATGCTCATAATTCACCCCTCCACTTT.